These 5 T cell receptor beta chains were sequenced from one sample in a study of human T cells and chemical hapten exposure. TCRdb re-called the RACE reads through MiXCR, storing one row per CDR3 protein. Of some 180,000 distinct CDR3 sequences in the sample, about a fifth are singletons; the top ten hold approximately 6.7%. As for time point: patch test 1, 2 weeks after DPC sensitization. The treatment here: therapeutic diphenylcyclopropenone sensitization with weekly scalp DPC. The starting material was whole blood, obtained in connection with sensitization to the hapten diphenylcyclopropenone (DPC). Every receptor here comes from a woman in her forties or fifties with alopecia areata. Some clones in this sample may be carry-over from other donors' samples.

The rearrangement joins TRBV11-2 to TRBJ2-2, with unresolved D. The V and J ends lost 4 bases and 0 bases respectively, with 6 bases between them. Germline V gene lookup returns CDR1 SGHAT and CDR2 FQNNGV. This CDR3 is built from 14 residues. Written as DNA, the CDR3 is TGTGCCAGCAGCTCCCTAACGAACACCGGGGAGCTGTTTTTT. Protein product: CASSSLTNTGELFF.

The V and J genes are TRBV5-1 and TRBJ2-1; TRBD2 aligns across 13 bases. Germline loops: CDR1 SGHRS, CDR2 YFSETQ. V lost 6 bases to trimming and J lost 6 bases; unmatched junction nucleotides: 9. The CDR3 length is 16 residues. CDR3 residues: CASTSFTSGRANEQFF. CDR3 DNA: TGCGCCAGCACCTCCTTTACTAGCGGGAGGGCCAATGAGCAGTTCTTC.

This clonotype was observed a few times. This CDR3 is CSARESARSNQPQHF. The CDR3, as DNA: TGCAGTGCTAGAGAATCCGCCAGGAGCAATCAGCCCCAGCATTTT. The rearrangement joins TRBV20-1 to TRBJ1-5; the D is unclear. Trimming cost V 0 bases and J 1 base, with 10 bases left between them. The CDR3 extends over 15 amino acids. Germline V gene data show CDR1 as DFQATT and CDR2 as SNEGSKA (reference sequence).

This clonotype showed up just a few times. This rearrangement joins TRBV29-1 to TRBJ2-5; D is possibly TRBD1 (6 bases). Trimming cost V 6 bases and J 1 base, with 15 bases left between them. CDR3 length: 14 amino acids. Germline CDR1 reads SQVTM; CDR2 reads ANQGSEA. The CDR3: CSVGTGQAQETQYF. CDR3 in DNA: TGCAGCGTCGGGACGGGACAAGCCCAAGAGACCCAGTACTTC.

The V gene is TRBV7-9, the J gene TRBJ2-1, with 10 nucleotides matching TRBD2. The CDR3 is 17 residues long. The germline V gene encodes CDR1 SEHNR and CDR2 FQNEAQ (reference sequence). V dropped 7 bases and J dropped 4; count of bases not matched to a gene: 13. The CDR3 here is CASNPSGGLAGYNEQFF. The CDR3 DNA is TGTGCCAGCAATCCTAGCGGGGGTCTGGCGGGGTACAATGAGCAGTTCTTC.